This T cell receptor beta chain is from a study of a mutant IDH1 vaccine in newly diagnosed glioma. On the study more broadly: Vaccines were begun 4-6 weeks after radiotherapy alone, or with temozolomide cycles. Most had both radiotherapy and temozolomide beforehand; others had only one.

The CDR3 is 15 residues long. V was pared by 2 bases and J by 3 bases, with 13 bases between. Germline values: CDR1 SGHNT, CDR2 YYREEE (reference sequence). Time point reported: week 35, safety follow-up. Vaccination comprised doses that each held 300 ug of mutant IDH1 20-mer peptide, plus topical imiquimod. New WHO grade 3 or 4 IDH1-mutant, ATRX-lost astrocytomas were present in all donors. With respect to this clone: Its antigen is undetermined.

Clones were read by immunoSEQ multiplex PCR, and TCRdb kept only the in-frame ones, dropping some. Here the sample spans 58,000 or so clones, less than 90% being singletons. The TCR sequence derives from a man in his forties or fifties with glioma. This chain links TRBV5-4 with TRBJ2-3; D not resolved. Sequencing was performed on PBMCs, taken from a glioma patient whose treatment included an IDH1 peptide vaccine. CDR3 in amino acids: CASSLTGSRTDTQYF. The CDR3 DNA reads as TGTGCCAGCAGCTTAACCGGGTCTAGAACAGATACGCAGTATTTT.